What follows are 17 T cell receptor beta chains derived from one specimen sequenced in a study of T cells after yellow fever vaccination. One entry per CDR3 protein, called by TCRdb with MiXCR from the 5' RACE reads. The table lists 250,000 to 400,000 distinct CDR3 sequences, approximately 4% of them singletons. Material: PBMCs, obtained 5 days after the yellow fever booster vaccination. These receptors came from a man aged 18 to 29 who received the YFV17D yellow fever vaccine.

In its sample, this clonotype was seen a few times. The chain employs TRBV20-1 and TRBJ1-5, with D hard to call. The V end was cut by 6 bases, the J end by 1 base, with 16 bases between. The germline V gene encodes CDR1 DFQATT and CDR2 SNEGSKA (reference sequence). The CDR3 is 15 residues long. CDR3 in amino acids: CSAPLGPKSNQPQHF. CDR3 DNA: TGCAGTGCCCCCCTTGGCCCGAAGAGCAATCAGCCCCAGCATTTT.

The CDR3 DNA reads as TGTGCCAGCACCCGGCTTAGGGGGAAGAGCTACGAGCAGTACTTC. Encoded protein: CASTRLRGKSYEQYF. The rearrangement links TRBV11-2 to TRBJ2-7; possible D gene TRBD1, 6 bases. This CDR3 is built from 15 residues. Germline V gene data show CDR1 as SGHAT and CDR2 as FQNNGV. V dropped 7 bases and J dropped 3 bases, with 19 bases sitting between them.

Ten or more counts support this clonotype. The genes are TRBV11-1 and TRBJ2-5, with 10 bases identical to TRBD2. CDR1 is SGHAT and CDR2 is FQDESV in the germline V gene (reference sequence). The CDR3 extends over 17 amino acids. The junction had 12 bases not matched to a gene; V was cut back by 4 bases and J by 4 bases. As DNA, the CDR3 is TGTGCCAGCAGCTATCAGCGGGGGGGAGTTGGAGGAGAGACCCAGTACTTC. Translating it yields CASSYQRGGVGGETQYF.

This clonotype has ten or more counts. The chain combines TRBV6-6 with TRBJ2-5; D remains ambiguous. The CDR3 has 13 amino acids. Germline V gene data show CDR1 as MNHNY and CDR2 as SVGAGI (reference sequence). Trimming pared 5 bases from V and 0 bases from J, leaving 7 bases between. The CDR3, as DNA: TGTGCCAGCAGTGACGGACACCAAGAGACCCAGTACTTC. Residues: CASSDGHQETQYF.

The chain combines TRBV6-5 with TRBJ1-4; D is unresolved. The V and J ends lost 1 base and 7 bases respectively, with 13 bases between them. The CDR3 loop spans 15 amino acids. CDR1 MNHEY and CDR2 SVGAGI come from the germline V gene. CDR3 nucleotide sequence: TGTGCCAGCAGTTACTTGGCCCCTCGCCGTGAAAAACTGTTTTTT. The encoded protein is CASSYLAPRREKLFF.

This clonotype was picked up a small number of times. The CDR3 DNA is TGTGCCATCCCCCTTCAGGGAAACACAGATACGCAGTATTTT. Protein: CAIPLQGNTDTQYF. The V call is TRBV7-2, the J call TRBJ2-3; tentative D call: TRBD1 (5 bases). The CDR3 covers 14 residues. Trimming pared 10 bases from V and 2 bases from J, leaving 16 bases between. The germline V gene encodes CDR1 SGHTA and CDR2 FQGNSA.

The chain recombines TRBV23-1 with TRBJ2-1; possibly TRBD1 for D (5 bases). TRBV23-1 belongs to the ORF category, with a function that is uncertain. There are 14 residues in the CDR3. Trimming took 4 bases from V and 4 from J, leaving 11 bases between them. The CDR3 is CASSLVGRYNEQFF. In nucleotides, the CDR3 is TGCGCCAGCAGTCTTGTGGGGCGGTACAATGAGCAGTTCTTC.

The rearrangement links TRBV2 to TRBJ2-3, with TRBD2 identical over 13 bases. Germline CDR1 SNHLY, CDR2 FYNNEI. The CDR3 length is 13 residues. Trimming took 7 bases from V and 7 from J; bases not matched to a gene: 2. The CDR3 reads CASTGTSGNTQYF. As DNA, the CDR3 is TGTGCCAGCACCGGGACTAGCGGGAATACGCAGTATTTT.

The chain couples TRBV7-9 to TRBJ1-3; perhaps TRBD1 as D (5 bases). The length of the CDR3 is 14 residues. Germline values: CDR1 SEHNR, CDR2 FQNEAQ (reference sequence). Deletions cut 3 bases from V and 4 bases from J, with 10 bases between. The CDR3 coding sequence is TGTGCCAGCAGCTTCCAGGGCGAGGGAAACACCATATATTTT. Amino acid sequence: CASSFQGEGNTIYF.

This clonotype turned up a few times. In nucleotides, the CDR3 is TGCGCCAGCAGCCGCATACAGAGCTCTGGGGCCAACGTCCTGACTTTC. Translated: CASSRIQSSGANVLTF. The chain is built from TRBV4-1 and TRBJ2-6, with unresolved D. Germline V gives CDR1 MGHRA, CDR2 YSYEKL. V was trimmed by 4 bases and J by 0 bases, leaving 10 bases between them. The CDR3 extends over 16 amino acids.

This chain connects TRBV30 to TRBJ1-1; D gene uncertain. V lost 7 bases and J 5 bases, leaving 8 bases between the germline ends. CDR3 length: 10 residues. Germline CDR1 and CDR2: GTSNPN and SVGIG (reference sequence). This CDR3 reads CASGRTEAFF. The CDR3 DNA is TGTGCCTCCGGTAGGACTGAAGCTTTCTTT.

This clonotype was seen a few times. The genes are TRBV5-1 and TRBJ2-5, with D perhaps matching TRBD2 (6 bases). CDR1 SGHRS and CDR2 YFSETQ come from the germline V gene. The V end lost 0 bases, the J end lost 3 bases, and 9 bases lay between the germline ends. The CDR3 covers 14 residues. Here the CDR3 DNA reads TGCGCCAGCAGCTTGGTTCCGGGGGAAGAGACCCAGTACTTC. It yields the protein CASSLVPGEETQYF.

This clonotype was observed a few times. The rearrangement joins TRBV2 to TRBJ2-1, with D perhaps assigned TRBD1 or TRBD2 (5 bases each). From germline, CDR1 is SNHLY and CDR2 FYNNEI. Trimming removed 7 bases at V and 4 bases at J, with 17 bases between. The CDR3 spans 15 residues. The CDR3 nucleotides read TGTGCCAGCATCCTCCGGGACGTAACTTACAATGAGCAGTTCTTC. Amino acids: CASILRDVTYNEQFF.

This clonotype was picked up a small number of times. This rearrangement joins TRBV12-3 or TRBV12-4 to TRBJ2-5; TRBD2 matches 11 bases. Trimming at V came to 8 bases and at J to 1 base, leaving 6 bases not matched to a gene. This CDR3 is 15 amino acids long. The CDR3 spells CASALAGGLQETQYF. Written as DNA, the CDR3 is TGTGCCAGCGCGTTAGCGGGGGGGCTCCAAGAGACCCAGTACTTC.

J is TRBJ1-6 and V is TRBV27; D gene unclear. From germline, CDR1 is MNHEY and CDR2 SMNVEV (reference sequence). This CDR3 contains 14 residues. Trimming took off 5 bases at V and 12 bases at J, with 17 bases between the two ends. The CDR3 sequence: CASSTRQAEIPLHF. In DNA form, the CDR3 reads TGTGCCAGCAGTACCAGGCAGGCCGAGATACCCCTCCACTTT.

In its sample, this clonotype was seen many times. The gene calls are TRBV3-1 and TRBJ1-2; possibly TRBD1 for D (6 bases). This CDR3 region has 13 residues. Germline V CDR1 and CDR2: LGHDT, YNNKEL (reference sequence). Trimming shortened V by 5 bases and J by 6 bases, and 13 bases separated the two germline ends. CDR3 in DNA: TGTGCCAGCAGCGAGAGACAGGCTAATGGCTACACCTTC. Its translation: CASSERQANGYTF.

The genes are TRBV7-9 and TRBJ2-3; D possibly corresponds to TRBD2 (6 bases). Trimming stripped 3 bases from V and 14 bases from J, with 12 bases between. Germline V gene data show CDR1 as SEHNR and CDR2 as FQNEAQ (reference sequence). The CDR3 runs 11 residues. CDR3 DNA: TGTGCCAGCAGCTTGTCTTCCGGGAGGTATTTT. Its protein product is CASSLSSGRYF.